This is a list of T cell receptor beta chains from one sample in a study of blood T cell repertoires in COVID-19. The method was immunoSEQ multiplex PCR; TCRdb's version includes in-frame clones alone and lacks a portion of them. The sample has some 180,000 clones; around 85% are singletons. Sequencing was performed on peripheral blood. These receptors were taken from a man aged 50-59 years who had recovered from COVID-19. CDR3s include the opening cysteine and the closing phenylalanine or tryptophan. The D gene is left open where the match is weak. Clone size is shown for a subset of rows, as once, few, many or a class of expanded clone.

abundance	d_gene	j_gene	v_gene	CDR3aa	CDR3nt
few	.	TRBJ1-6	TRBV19	CASSLGKVSPLHF	TGTGCCAGTAGCCTCGGGAAGGTTTCGCCCCTCCACTTT
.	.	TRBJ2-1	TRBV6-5	CASSYSDTNSYNEQFF	TGTGCCAGCAGTTACTCCGACACAAACTCCTACAATGAGCAGTTCTTC
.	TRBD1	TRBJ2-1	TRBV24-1	CATSAMGQGRGPNEQFF	TGTGCCACCAGTGCCATGGGACAGGGGAGAGGTCCAAATGAGCAGTTCTTC
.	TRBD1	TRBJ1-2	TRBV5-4	CASSTSGGSYGYTF	TGTGCCAGCAGCACCTCAGGGGGTTCCTATGGCTACACCTTC
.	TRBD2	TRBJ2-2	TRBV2	CASSEMGGSANGELFF	TGTGCCAGCAGTGAAATGGGCGGGAGTGCCAACGGGGAGCTGTTTTTT
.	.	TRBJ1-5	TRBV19	CASSPRQEINHQPQHF	TGTGCCAGTAGTCCTCGACAGGAGATTAACCATCAGCCCCAGCATTTT
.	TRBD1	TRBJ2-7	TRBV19	CASSIDLGQTTYEQYF	TGTGCCAGTAGTATAGATCTGGGACAGACCACCTACGAGCAGTACTTC
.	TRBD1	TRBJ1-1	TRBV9	CASSPETGMNTEAFF	TGTGCCAGCAGCCCCGAGACAGGGATGAACACTGAAGCTTTCTTT
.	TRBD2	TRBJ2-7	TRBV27	CASSLLLAGVNEQYF	TGTGCCAGCAGTTTATTACTAGCGGGAGTCAACGAGCAGTACTTC
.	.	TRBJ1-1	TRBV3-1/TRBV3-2	CASSQDPGGDTEAFF	TGTGCCAGCAGCCAAGACCCGGGCGGGGACACTGAAGCTTTCTTT
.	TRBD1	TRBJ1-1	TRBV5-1	CASSPQGASSTEAFF	TGCGCCAGCAGCCCTCAGGGGGCGAGTTCCACTGAAGCTTTCTTT
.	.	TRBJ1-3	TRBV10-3	CAISEDGISGNTIYF	TGTGCCATCAGTGAGGACGGGATCTCTGGAAACACCATATATTTT
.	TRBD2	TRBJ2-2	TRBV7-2	CASSTVAGDTGELFF	TGTGCCAGCAGCACCGTAGCGGGAGACACCGGGGAGCTGTTTTTT
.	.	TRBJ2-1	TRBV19	CASSTGDRTYNEQFF	TGTGCCAGTAGTACTGGCGACAGGACTTACAATGAGCAGTTCTTC
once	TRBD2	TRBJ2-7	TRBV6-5	CASSYHKIAGANEQYF	TGTGCCAGCAGTTACCACAAGATAGCGGGAGCGAACGAGCAGTACTTC
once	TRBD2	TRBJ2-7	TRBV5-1	CASSLATGGREQYF	TGCGCCAGCAGCTTGGCGACGGGGGGGCGCGAGCAGTACTTC
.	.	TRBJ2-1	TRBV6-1	CASSEARTVQFF	TGTGCCAGCAGTGAAGCGCGGACAGTGCAGTTCTTC
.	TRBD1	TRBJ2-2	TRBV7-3	CASSSNSGQGVGELFF	TGTGCCAGCAGCTCAAATTCGGGACAGGGCGTCGGGGAGCTGTTTTTT
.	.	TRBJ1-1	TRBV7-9	CASSLGEESEAFF	TGTGCCAGCAGCCTAGGGGAGGAAAGTGAAGCTTTCTTT
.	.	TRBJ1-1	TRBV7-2	CASSLAGAGVPTEAFF	TGTGCCAGCAGCTTAGCAGGAGCGGGGGTGCCAACTGAAGCTTTCTTT
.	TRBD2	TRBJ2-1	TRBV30	CAYDSSGSGNEQFF	TGTGCCTACGACTCTAGCGGGAGCGGTAATGAGCAGTTCTTC
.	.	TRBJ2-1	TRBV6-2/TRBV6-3	CASSYSYDYNEQFF	TGTGCCAGCAGTTACTCCTACGATTACAATGAGCAGTTCTTC
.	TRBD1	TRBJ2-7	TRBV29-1	CSVPKGQGGYEQYF	TGCAGCGTCCCAAAGGGACAGGGAGGGTACGAGCAGTACTTC
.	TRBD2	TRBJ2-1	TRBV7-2	CASSLKGTSGRGQFF	TGTGCCAGCAGCTTAAAAGGGACTAGCGGGAGGGGGCAGTTCTTC
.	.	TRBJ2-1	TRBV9	CASSVDIEQFF	TGTGCCAGCAGCGTAGATATTGAGCAGTTCTTC
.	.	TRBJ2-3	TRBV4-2	CASSQEFGGLDTQYF	TGTGCCAGCAGCCAAGAATTCGGAGGCCTGGATACGCAGTATTTT
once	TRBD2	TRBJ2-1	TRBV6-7	CASSSSLAGGYNEQFF	TGTGCCAGCAGTTCCTCACTAGCGGGAGGCTACAATGAGCAGTTCTTC
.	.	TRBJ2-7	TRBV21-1	CASSKVPPDFPNYEQYF	TGTGCCAGCAGCAAAGTACCCCCCGACTTTCCCAACTACGAGCAGTACTTC
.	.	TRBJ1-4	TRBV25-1	CASSYEGGETNEKLFF	TGTGCCAGCAGTTATGAGGGTGGAGAGACTAATGAAAAACTGTTTTTT
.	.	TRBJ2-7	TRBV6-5	CASKEGPGNSYEQYF	TGTGCCAGCAAGGAGGGTCCAGGGAACTCCTACGAGCAGTACTTC
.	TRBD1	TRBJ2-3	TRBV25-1	CASSEWDSGADTQYF	TGTGCCAGCAGTGAATGGGACAGTGGCGCAGATACGCAGTATTTT
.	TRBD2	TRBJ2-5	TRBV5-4	CASRGWLAGDGETQYF	TGTGCCAGCAGGGGTTGGCTAGCGGGAGATGGAGAGACCCAGTACTTC
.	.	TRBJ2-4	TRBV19	CASSIIRQAGNIQYF	TGTGCCAGTAGTATAATAAGACAGGCGGGAAACATTCAGTACTTC
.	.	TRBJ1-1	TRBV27	CASSLIANTEAFF	TGTGCCAGCAGTTTAATAGCGAACACTGAAGCTTTCTTT
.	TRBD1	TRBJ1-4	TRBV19	CASRRGQANEKLFF	TGTGCCAGTCGCAGGGGGCAGGCTAATGAAAAACTGTTTTTT
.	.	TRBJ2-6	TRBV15	CATSRDYTDSGANVLTF	TGTGCCACCAGCAGAGATTACACAGACTCTGGGGCCAACGTCCTGACTTTC
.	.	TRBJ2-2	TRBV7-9	CASSTYTGELFF	TGTGCCAGCAGCACTTACACCGGGGAGCTGTTTTTT
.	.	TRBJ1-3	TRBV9	CASSVGGQSSGNTIYF	TGTGCCAGCAGCGTAGGAGGACAGAGCTCTGGAAACACCATATATTTT
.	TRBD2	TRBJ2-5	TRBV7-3	CASSLAGVSGETQYF	TGTGCCAGCAGTTTAGCGGGAGTATCAGGGGAGACCCAGTACTTC
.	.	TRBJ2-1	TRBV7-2	CASSFLSGVVFF	TGTGCCAGCAGCTTTTTATCAGGGGTGGTGTTCTTC